A single sample gave rise to the 20 T cell receptor beta chains below, sequenced in a study of blood T cell repertoires in COVID-19. Produced via immunoSEQ multiplex PCR; TCRdb's table is partial and in-frame only. This table has approximately 270,000 clones, around 90% appearing once. Sequencing used peripheral blood. Receptors were obtained from a man aged 45-65 years with acute or convalescent COVID-19.

The V gene is TRBV10-3, the J gene TRBJ2-7, with 9 bases lining up with TRBD1. Germline values: CDR1 ENHRY, CDR2 SYGVKD. This CDR3 contains 15 residues. J lost 0 bases, V lost 6 bases, and 6 bases had no gene match. CDR3 DNA: TGTGCCATCAGATCCGGGACAGGGAGCTCCTACGAGCAGTACTTC. It specifies CAIRSGTGSSYEQYF.

This clone was observed a handful of times. V and J are TRBV10-3 and TRBJ1-5; 10 nucleotides match TRBD1. Germline CDR1 ENHRY, CDR2 SYGVKD. Trimming took 2 bases from V and 5 from J; bases not matched to a gene: 6. The length of the CDR3 is 16 residues. The CDR3 loop is CAISEDRGLFHQPQHF. The CDR3 nucleotides are TGTGCCATCAGTGAGGACAGGGGGCTTTTCCATCAGCCCCAGCATTTT.

The V call is TRBV3-1 (or the pseudogene TRBV3-2), the J call TRBJ1-2; maybe TRBD1 (6 bases). Trimming took 8 bases from V and 3 from J, leaving 7 bases between them. Germline values: CDR1 LGHDT, CDR2 YNNKEL (reference sequence). This CDR3 is 11 amino acids long. CDR3 nucleotide sequence: TGTGCCAGCCAGGGGTACTATGGCTACACCTTC. It yields the protein CASQGYYGYTF.

The genes are TRBV7-2 and TRBJ2-7; perhaps TRBD2 as D (7 bases). The CDR3 extends over 16 amino acids. The germline V and J ends were trimmed by 5 bases and 0 bases, with 17 bases remaining between them. CDR1 is SGHTA and CDR2 is FQGNSA in the germline V gene. Here the CDR3 reads CASSPRGRESSYEQYF. CDR3 DNA: TGTGCCAGCAGCCCAAGGGGGAGGGAAAGCTCCTACGAGCAGTACTTC. The whole variable domain, filled in from reference TRBV7-2 and TRBJ2-7, reads GAGVSQSPSNKVTEKGKDVELRCDPISGHTALYWYRQSLGQGLEFLIYFQGNSAPDKSGLPSDRFSAERTGGSVSTLTIQRTQQEDSAVYLCASSPRGRESSYEQYFGPGTRLTVT.

V and J are TRBV6-5 and TRBJ1-6, with TRBD1 matching over 8 bases. CDR3 size: 16 residues. Trimming at V came to 2 bases and at J to 6 bases, leaving 6 bases not matched to a gene. Germline loops: CDR1 MNHEY, CDR2 SVGAGI. The CDR3 region is CASSYGTGIPNSPLHF. The DNA for the CDR3 is TGTGCCAGCAGTTACGGGACAGGAATTCCTAATTCACCCCTCCACTTT.

This chain uses TRBV4-1 with TRBJ1-3; D might be TRBD1 (5 bases). The ends were cut back, 1 base at V and 2 bases at J, with 6 bases in the middle. Germline V lookup: CDR1 MGHRA, CDR2 YSYEKL. The CDR3 loop spans 14 amino acids. DNA for the CDR3: TGCGCCAGCAGCCAAGCAGGGACTGGAAACACCATATATTTT. This gives the protein CASSQAGTGNTIYF.

The chain is built from TRBV6-1 and TRBJ1-5; possible D gene TRBD1, 5 bases. There are 15 residues in the CDR3. From germline, CDR1 is MNHNS and CDR2 SASEGT. Trimming stripped 1 base from V and 7 bases from J, with 14 bases between. Here the CDR3 DNA reads TGTGCCAGCAGTGAAGTGTGGCAGGGTAACCAGCCCCAGCATTTT. Its translation is CASSEVWQGNQPQHF.

The chain links TRBV6-5 to TRBJ2-7; D is perhaps TRBD2 (6 bases). Trimming left V 6 bases short and J 6 bases short, with 15 bases between. CDR1 and CDR2 (germline): MNHEY, SVGAGI. The CDR3 has 13 residues. CDR3 protein: CASSRRRAGEQYF. CDR3 bases: TGTGCCAGCAGCCGACGGAGGGCTGGCGAGCAGTACTTC.

The chain combines TRBV3-1 (or the pseudogene TRBV3-2) with TRBJ1-5; unclear D gene. Germline lookup yields CDR1 LGHDT and CDR2 YNNKEL (reference sequence). Trimming cost V 1 base and J 9 bases, with 7 bases left between them. This CDR3 comprises 12 residues. CDR3 nucleotide sequence: TGTGCCAGCAGCCAAGGTAGCGGGCCCCAGCATTTT. Its translation is CASSQGSGPQHF.

The J gene is TRBJ2-3, the V gene TRBV5-1; D not certain. The CDR3 contains 10 residues. CDR1 is SGHRS, CDR2 YFSETQ, per germline. V lost 4 bases to trimming and J lost 9 bases, with 6 bases between them. In DNA form, the CDR3 reads TGCGCCAGCAGCCTTAGAACGCAGTATTTT. Its translation: CASSLRTQYF.

The genes are TRBV5-1 and TRBJ1-2; 8 nucleotides line up with TRBD1. In germline, CDR1 is SGHRS, CDR2 YFSETQ. The CDR3 is made up of 14 amino acids. V was clipped by 4 bases and J by 2 bases; unmatched bases: 4. The CDR3 protein is CASSKTGENYGYTF. For the CDR3, the DNA is TGCGCCAGCAGCAAGACAGGGGAAAACTATGGCTACACCTTC.

The chain uses TRBV5-1 and TRBJ2-5, with TRBD2 matching over 7 bases. With 0 bases clipped from V and 7 bases from J, the junction kept 12 bases outside the gene matches. Germline assignment: CDR1 SGHRS and CDR2 YFSETQ. The CDR3 length is 16 residues. The DNA of the CDR3 is TGCGCCAGCAGCTTGGGCGAGGGTACCTCGGGAGGGACCCAGTACTTC. Amino acid sequence: CASSLGEGTSGGTQYF.

This rearrangement joins TRBV3-1 (or the pseudogene TRBV3-2) to TRBJ2-3; 9 nucleotides align to TRBD2. Germline V lookup: CDR1 LGHDT, CDR2 YNNKEL (reference sequence). V was pared by 4 bases and J by 6 bases, with 11 bases of the junction left unmatched. The CDR3 has 16 amino acids. The CDR3: CASSPLAGAPGDTQYF. The CDR3 coding sequence is TGTGCCAGCAGCCCGTTAGCGGGGGCCCCAGGGGATACGCAGTATTTT.

The gene calls are TRBV18 and TRBJ1-3, with no clear D. The V and J ends lost 1 base and 8 bases respectively, with 15 bases between them. The CDR3 is 15 residues long. Per the germline V gene, CDR1 is KGHSH and CDR2 is LQKENI. The CDR3 nucleotides read TGTGCCAGCTCACCACGGGCCTCGGGAGTGGACACCATATATTTT. Protein: CASSPRASGVDTIYF.

The chain links TRBV4-2 to TRBJ1-6, with 7 positions matching TRBD1. The CDR3 is 17 residues long. Looked up from germline, CDR1 is LGHNA and CDR2 is YNFKEQ. After removal of 4 bases from V and 0 bases from J, the junction contained 6 bases not matched to a gene. CDR3 loop: CASSRGTDFSYNSPLHF. In nucleotides, the CDR3 is TGTGCCAGCAGCCGAGGGACAGACTTCTCCTATAATTCACCCCTCCACTTT.

This clone was counted once. The chain carries TRBV5-6 and TRBJ1-2, with D unresolved. The CDR3 is 14 residues long. The germline V gene encodes CDR1 SGHDT and CDR2 YYEEEE. Trimming cost V 2 bases and J 1 base, with 9 bases left between them. In DNA form, the CDR3 reads TGTGCCAGCAGCTTTTCAGGAATTAACTATGGCTACACCTTC. Translated: CASSFSGINYGYTF.

The rearrangement joins TRBV5-1 to TRBJ2-5; the D gene is possibly TRBD2 (5 bases). Per the germline V gene, CDR1 is SGHRS and CDR2 is YFSETQ. This CDR3 comprises 14 residues. V gave up 0 bases and J gave up 5 bases, with 11 bases separating them. The CDR3 DNA sequence: TGCGCCAGCAGCTTGGGAGGGTTGATGGAGACCCAGTACTTC. Translated, it gives CASSLGGLMETQYF.

The chain has TRBV7-2 and TRBJ1-5; D remains unclear. With 5 bases removed from V and 4 bases from J, the gap between germline ends came to 24 bases. Germline V gene lookup returns CDR1 SGHTA and CDR2 FQGNSA. This CDR3 spans 18 amino acids. The CDR3 region has the DNA TGTGCCAGCAGCCCGCTGGTAAACCATGCGGTTCGGAATCAGCCCCAGCATTTT. It translates to CASSPLVNHAVRNQPQHF.

This chain joins TRBV11-2 and TRBJ1-1; D uncertain. CDR3 size: 13 residues. The V gene lost 0 bases and the J gene lost 8 bases, with 10 bases spanning the gap. In germline, CDR1 is SGHAT, CDR2 FQNNGV. CDR3 protein: CASSLDRVAEAFF. In DNA form, the CDR3 reads TGTGCCAGCAGCTTAGATCGGGTGGCAGAAGCTTTCTTT.

The chain carries TRBV5-1 and TRBJ2-1; a possible D gene is TRBD1 (5 bases). The CDR3 has 14 residues. CDR1 SGHRS and CDR2 YFSETQ come from the germline V gene. V was pared by 1 base and J by 1 base, with 6 bases between. The DNA of the CDR3 is TGCGCCAGCAGCTTGCAGGGATCCTACAATGAGCAGTTCTTC. Its protein product is CASSLQGSYNEQFF.